Sequencing of this T cell receptor beta chain was carried out in a study of shared clonotypes between healthy human individuals. Measured with immunoSEQ multiplex PCR; TCRdb has only the in-frame clones, and not every one. The sample lists millions of clones; around 93% were seen once. Trimming pared 6 bases from V and 3 bases from J, leaving 9 bases between. This CDR3 has 12 amino acids. Germline-derived CDR1 and CDR2 are SQVTM and ANQGSEA. CD8 cells regarded as naive lacked CD45RO, were positively chosen for CCR7, and omitted terminally differentiated effector memory CD45RA+ cells. Notes on this clone: Other DNA sequences from this sample encode an identical CDR3 as well.

The specimen sequenced was naive CD8+ T cells from PBMCs. This TCR was recovered from a man between 18 and 35 years old in good health. Some clones in this sample may be carry-over from other donors' samples. This sequence joins TRBV29-1 and TRBJ2-1; maybe TRBD1 (6 bases). The CDR3 protein is CSVAGDYNEQFF. Written as DNA, the CDR3 is TGCAGCGTAGCAGGGGACTACAATGAGCAGTTCTTC.